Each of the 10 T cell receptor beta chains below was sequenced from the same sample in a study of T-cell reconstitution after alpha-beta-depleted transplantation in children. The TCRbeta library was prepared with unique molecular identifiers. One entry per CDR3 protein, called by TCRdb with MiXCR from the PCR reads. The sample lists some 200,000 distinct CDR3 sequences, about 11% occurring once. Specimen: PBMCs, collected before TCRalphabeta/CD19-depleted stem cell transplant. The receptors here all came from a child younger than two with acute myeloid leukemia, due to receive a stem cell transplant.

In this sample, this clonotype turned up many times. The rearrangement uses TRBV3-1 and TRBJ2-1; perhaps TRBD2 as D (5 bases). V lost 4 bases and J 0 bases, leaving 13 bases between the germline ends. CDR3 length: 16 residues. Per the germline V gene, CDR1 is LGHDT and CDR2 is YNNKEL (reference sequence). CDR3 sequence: CASSRFLGSSYNEQFF. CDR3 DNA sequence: TGTGCCAGCAGCCGATTCCTAGGGAGCTCCTACAATGAGCAGTTCTTC.

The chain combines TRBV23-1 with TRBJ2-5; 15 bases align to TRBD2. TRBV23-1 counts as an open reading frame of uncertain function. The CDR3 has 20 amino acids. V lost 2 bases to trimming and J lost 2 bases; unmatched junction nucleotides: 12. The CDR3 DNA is TGCGCCAGCAGTCAAGAGGCCACCGGGACTAGCGGGAGGAAACAAGAGACCCAGTACTTC. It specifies CASSQEATGTSGRKQETQYF.

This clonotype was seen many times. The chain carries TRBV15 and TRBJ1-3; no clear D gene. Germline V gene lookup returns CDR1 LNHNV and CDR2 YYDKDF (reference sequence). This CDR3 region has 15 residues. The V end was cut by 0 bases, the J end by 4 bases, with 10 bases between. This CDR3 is CATSRDPGVGNTIYF. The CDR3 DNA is TGTGCCACCAGCAGAGATCCCGGGGTCGGAAACACCATATATTTT.

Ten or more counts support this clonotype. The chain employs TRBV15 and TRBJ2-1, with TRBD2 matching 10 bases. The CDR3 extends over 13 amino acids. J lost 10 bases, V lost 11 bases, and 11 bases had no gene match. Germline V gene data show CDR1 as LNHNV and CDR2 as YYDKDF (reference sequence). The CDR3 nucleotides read TGTGCCGCAACTAGCGGGATCACGGACGAGCAGTTCTTC. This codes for CAATSGITDEQFF.

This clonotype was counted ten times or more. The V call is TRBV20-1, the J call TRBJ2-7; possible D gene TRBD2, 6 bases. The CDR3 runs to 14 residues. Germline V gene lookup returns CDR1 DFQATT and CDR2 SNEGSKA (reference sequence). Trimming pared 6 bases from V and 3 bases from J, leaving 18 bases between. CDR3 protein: CSARASALDYEQYF. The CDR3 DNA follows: TGCAGTGCCCGAGCTAGCGCTCTTGACTACGAGCAGTACTTC.

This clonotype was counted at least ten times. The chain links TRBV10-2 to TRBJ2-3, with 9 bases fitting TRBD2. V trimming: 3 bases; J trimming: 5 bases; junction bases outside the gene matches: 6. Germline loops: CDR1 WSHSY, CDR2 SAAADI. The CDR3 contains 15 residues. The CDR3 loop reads CASSDAGGPIDTQYF. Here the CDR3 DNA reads TGCGCCAGCAGTGACGCGGGAGGGCCAATAGATACGCAGTATTTT.

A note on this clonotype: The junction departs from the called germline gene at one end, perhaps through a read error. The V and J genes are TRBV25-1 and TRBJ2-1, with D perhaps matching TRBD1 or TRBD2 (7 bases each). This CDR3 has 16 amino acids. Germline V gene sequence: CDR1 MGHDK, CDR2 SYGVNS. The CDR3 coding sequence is TGTGCCGGCAGTGAAAGCGGGACAGAAAGCTACAATGAGCAGTTCTTC. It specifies CAGSESGTESYNEQFF.

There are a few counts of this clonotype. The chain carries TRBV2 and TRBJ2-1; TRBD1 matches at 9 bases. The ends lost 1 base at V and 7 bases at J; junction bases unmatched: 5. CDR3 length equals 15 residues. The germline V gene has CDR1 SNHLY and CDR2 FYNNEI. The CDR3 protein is CASSEGTGVRNEQFF. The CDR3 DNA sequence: TGTGCCAGCAGTGAAGGGACAGGGGTTCGAAATGAGCAGTTCTTC.

CDR3 coding DNA: TGTGCCACCAGTACAGCTACAGATACGCAGTATTTT. Translation: CATSTATDTQYF. The chain combines TRBV5-4 with TRBJ2-3; D is unresolved. The CDR3 covers 12 residues. V was clipped by 9 bases and J by 3 bases, with 11 bases between them. Germline CDR1 and CDR2: SGHNT and YYREEE (reference sequence).

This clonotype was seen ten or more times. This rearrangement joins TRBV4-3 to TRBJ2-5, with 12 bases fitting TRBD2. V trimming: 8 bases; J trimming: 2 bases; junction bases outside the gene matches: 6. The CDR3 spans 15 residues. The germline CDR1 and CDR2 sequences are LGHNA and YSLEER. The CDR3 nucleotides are TGCGCCAGCGGGAGACTAGCGGGAGTTCAAGAGACCCAGTACTTC. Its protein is CASGRLAGVQETQYF.